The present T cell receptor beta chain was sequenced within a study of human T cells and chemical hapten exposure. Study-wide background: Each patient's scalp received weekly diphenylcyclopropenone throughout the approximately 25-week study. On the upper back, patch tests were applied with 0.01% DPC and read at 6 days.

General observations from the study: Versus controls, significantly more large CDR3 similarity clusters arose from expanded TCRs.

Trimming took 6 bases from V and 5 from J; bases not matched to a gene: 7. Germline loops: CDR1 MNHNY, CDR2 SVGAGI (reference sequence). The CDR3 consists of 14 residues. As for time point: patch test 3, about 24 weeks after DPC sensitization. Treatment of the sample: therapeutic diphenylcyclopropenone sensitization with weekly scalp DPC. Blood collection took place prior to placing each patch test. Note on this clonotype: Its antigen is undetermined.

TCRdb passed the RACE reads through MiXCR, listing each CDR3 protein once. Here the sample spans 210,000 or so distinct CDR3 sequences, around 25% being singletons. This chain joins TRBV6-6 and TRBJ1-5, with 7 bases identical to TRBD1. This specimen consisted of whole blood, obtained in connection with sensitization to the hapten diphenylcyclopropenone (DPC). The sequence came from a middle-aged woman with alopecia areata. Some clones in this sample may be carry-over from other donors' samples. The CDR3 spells CASSDRAPHQPQHF. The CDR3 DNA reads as TGTGCCAGCAGCGACAGGGCTCCCCATCAGCCCCAGCATTTT.